This TCR beta chain came from a study of OX40 agonist ivuxolimab in advanced cancers. In the case of this clone: Its specificity is not known.

Germline lookup yields CDR1 MNHEY and CDR2 SVGAGI. CDR3 length equals 15 residues. Between the trimmed V and J ends, which lost 2 bases and 6 bases, there was a span of 13 bases. Overall study findings and caveats: Nonresponders included some who also had low normalized T-cell clonal expansion. Blood T cells, both CD4+ and CD8+, expanded clonally by week 6 at 0.1 to 3.0 mg/kg. The 0.1-3.0 mg/kg partial responders had among the lowest clonal expansion.

Clones were read by immunoSEQ multiplex PCR, and TCRdb kept only the in-frame ones, dropping some. The data contain about 44,000 clones, about four fifths of them seen just once; the ten biggest clones take up less than 11%. This receptor was identified in an adult with an advanced solid tumor such as melanoma, head and neck, liver or kidney cancer. This chain links TRBV6-5 with TRBJ1-4; TRBD1 is a possible D gene (6 bases). This specimen was CD4+ or CD8+ T cells sorted from blood, taken in a trial of the OX40 agonist ivuxolimab. The CDR3 here is CASSYRGLRDEKLFF. In DNA, the CDR3 is TGTGCCAGCAGTTACCGGGGGCTGAGAGATGAAAAACTGTTTTTT.